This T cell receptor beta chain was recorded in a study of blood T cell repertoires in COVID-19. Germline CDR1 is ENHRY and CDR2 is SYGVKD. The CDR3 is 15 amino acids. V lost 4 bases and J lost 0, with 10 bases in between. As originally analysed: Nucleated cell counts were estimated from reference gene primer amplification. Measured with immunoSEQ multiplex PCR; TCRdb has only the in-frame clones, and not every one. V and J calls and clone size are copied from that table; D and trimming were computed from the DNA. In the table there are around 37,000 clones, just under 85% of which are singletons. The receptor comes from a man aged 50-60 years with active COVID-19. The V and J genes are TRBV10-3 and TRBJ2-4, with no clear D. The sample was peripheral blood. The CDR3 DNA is TGTGCCATCAGTGTTTCACTCTTAGCCAAAAACATTCAGTACTTC. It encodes CAISVSLLAKNIQYF.